These 2 T cell receptor beta chains were all obtained from the same sample, sequenced in a study of identical twins. TCRdb re-analysed the 5' RACE reads in MiXCR, keeping a single row per CDR3 protein. The sample contains approximately 1.8 million distinct CDR3 sequences, under 35% of which appear only once. Sequenced input: cord blood. Receptors originate from a newborn girl in good health.

CDR3 bases: TGTGCCAGCAGTGTGGGGACTAGTCGGCCAGATACGCAGTATTTT. The encoded protein is CASSVGTSRPDTQYF. V is TRBV2 and J is TRBJ2-3, with 8 bases lining up with TRBD2. The germline V gene has CDR1 SNHLY and CDR2 FYNNEI. The length of the CDR3 is 15 residues. The J segment lost 4 bases and the V segment lost 4 bases, leaving 7 bases of the junction unmatched.

The gene calls are TRBV9 and TRBJ2-7; 12 nucleotides match TRBD2. The CDR3 extends over 16 amino acids. The germline CDR1 and CDR2 sequences are SGDLS and YYNGEE. With V trimmed by 3 bases and J by 2 bases, 6 bases remained unmatched. The CDR3 coding sequence is TGTGCCAGCAGCGCCTCGACTAGCGGGAGCCCCTACGAGCAGTACTTC. Its translation: CASSASTSGSPYEQYF.